This T cell receptor beta chain originates from a study of cytomegalovirus exposure and HLA in healthy donors. V dropped 5 bases and J dropped 7 bases, with 12 bases sitting between them. Germline V CDR1 and CDR2: MNHNS, SASEGT. This CDR3 has 14 amino acids. Primers: 60 Vbeta forward and 13 Jbeta reverse. Sequenced by immunoSEQ multiplex PCR; TCRdb stores in-frame clones only, minus some. The sample lists tens of thousands of clones; around 80% were seen once. Sample: PBMCs. V is TRBV6-1 and J is TRBJ1-6; D is undetermined. This clonotype was obtained from a man aged 45-65 years in good health and CMV-seropositive. CDR3 coding DNA: TGTGCCAGCAGTCAGCCGGGAGAGAATTCACCCCTCCACTTT. It yields the protein CASSQPGENSPLHF.